The source of this TCR beta chain is a study of shared clonotypes between healthy human individuals. CD45RO negativity and positive selection for CCR7 defined naive CD8 cells, a population that excluded terminally differentiated effector memory CD45RA+ cells. This clone came up once. Sequencing was performed with immunoSEQ multiplex PCR; in TCRdb, only in-frame clones are kept and a portion is missing. The sample includes about 2 million clones, approximately 94% seen only once; the top ten take less than 1.5%. Trimming left V 10 bases short and J 3 bases short, with 10 bases between. Germline assignment: CDR1 MGHDK and CDR2 SYGVNS. The length of the CDR3 is 12 residues.

The receptor's source is a man aged 18 to 35 in good health. Material for sequencing was naive CD8+ T cells sorted from blood. This chain joins TRBV25-1 and TRBJ1-3; a weak D match, TRBD1 (5 bases). The CDR3, as DNA: TGTGCCATGTCGGGGCTTGGAAACACCATATATTTT. It yields the protein CAMSGLGNTIYF. The entire variable domain, with the rest obtained from reference TRBV25-1 and TRBJ1-3, is as follows: EADIYQTPRYLVIGTGKKITLECSQTMGHDKMYWYQQDPGMELHLIHYSYGVNSTEKGDLSSESTVSRIRTEHFPLTLESARPSHTSQYLCAMSGLGNTIYFGEGSWLTVV.